One and the same sample provided the 15 T cell receptor beta chains below, sequenced in a study of shared clonotypes between healthy human individuals (dated by TCRdb to 2020 to 2022). For the CD8 naive samples, CD45RO-negative cells were positively selected for CCR7, yielding a CD45RA+CCR7+ population from which TemRA cells were excluded. The library was prepared using the immunoSEQ multiplex PCR assay. TCRdb's version of the immuneACCESS table is confined to in-frame rearrangements and falls short of the full clone set. An unresolved V gene accounts for under half of the shortfall where checked; the remainder is of unknown origin. For this sample the table gives approximately 2,200,000 clones, of which about 93% were detected only once. In total, the top ten clones hold under 2% of the sample. The sequenced material came from naive CD8+ T cells from PBMCs. What this sample's cell subset or site label stands for: CD45RA+CCR7+. Receptors were obtained from a man younger than 35 in good health. Some clones in this sample may be carry-over from other donors' samples.

V and J are TRBV27 and TRBJ1-5, with 9 bases fitting TRBD1. V lost 5 bases and J lost 4; bases outside the gene matches: 9. Germline CDR1 MNHEY, CDR2 SMNVEV (reference sequence). The CDR3 loop spans 16 amino acids. This CDR3 is CASSDFGQGRNQPQHF. The DNA of the CDR3 is TGTGCCAGCAGTGATTTTGGACAGGGGAGAAATCAGCCCCAGCATTTT.

CDR3 loop: CSVEAEQFF. For the CDR3, the DNA is TGCAGCGTTGAAGCTGAGCAGTTCTTC. The chain couples TRBV29-1 to TRBJ2-1; D gene unclear. The ends were cut back, 1 base at V and 9 bases at J, with 1 base in the middle. Germline values: CDR1 SQVTM, CDR2 ANQGSEA. The CDR3 runs to 9 residues.

The J gene is TRBJ2-7, the V gene TRBV7-6, with D perhaps given as TRBD1 or TRBD2 (5 bases each). V was cut by 5 bases and J by 0 bases, with 8 bases left in between. CDR1 is SGHVS, CDR2 FNYEAQ, per germline. The CDR3 totals 13 residues. CDR3 amino acids: CASSRDDSYEQYF. CDR3 in DNA: TGTGCCAGCAGCCGGGACGACTCCTACGAGCAGTACTTC.

The chain joins TRBV9 to TRBJ2-3; D is undetermined. The length of the CDR3 is 15 residues. The V end lost 3 bases, the J end lost 0 bases, and 11 bases lay between the germline ends. Germline CDR1 is SGDLS and CDR2 is YYNGEE. Here the CDR3 DNA reads TGTGCCAGCAGCGCCCCCCCGTTAAGCACAGATACGCAGTATTTT. It specifies CASSAPPLSTDTQYF.

To note about this clone: The same CDR3 arises from other DNA sequences in this sample as well. CDR3 coding DNA: TGTGCCAGCAGTTTATCCGGGGGGTACGGCTACACCTTC. This sequence encodes CASSLSGGYGYTF. The chain combines TRBV27 with TRBJ1-2, with a tentative D call TRBD1 (5 bases). Trimming cost V 0 bases and J 8 bases, with 10 bases left between them. Per germline, CDR1 MNHEY and CDR2 SMNVEV (reference sequence). This CDR3 is built from 13 residues.

This clone was observed a single time. The chain links TRBV7-9 to TRBJ2-1; the D gene is possibly TRBD2 (6 bases). Trimming removed 9 bases at V and 2 bases at J, with 29 bases between. Looked up from germline, CDR1 is SEHNR and CDR2 is FQNEAQ (reference sequence). The CDR3 is made up of 19 amino acids. CDR3 region: CASNPRDFLIGSAYNEQFF. The CDR3 DNA follows: TGTGCCAGTAACCCTCGGGACTTTTTGATTGGGTCCGCCTACAATGAGCAGTTCTTC.

This sequence joins TRBV6-5 and TRBJ2-7, with D possibly TRBD2 on 5 matching bases. CDR1 MNHEY and CDR2 SVGAGI come from the germline V gene. The germline V and J ends were trimmed by 0 bases and 6 bases, with 18 bases remaining between them. This CDR3 is 16 amino acids long. The CDR3 nucleotides read TGTGCCAGCAGTTACTCGGCGGGCCGCTTTTTCGGCGAGCAGTACTTC. It specifies CASSYSAGRFFGEQYF.

DNA for the CDR3: TGTGCCAGCAATAGTCTTGGGACTAGCGTTTACAATGAGCAGTTCTTC. Residues: CASNSLGTSVYNEQFF. This chain links TRBV2 with TRBJ2-1; 10 bases agree with TRBD2. The junction had 10 bases not matched to a gene; V was cut back by 7 bases and J by 4 bases. CDR1 is SNHLY and CDR2 is FYNNEI in the germline V gene. This CDR3 contains 16 residues. The full variable domain, rest sourced from reference TRBV2 and TRBJ2-1, is EPEVTQTPSHQVTQMGQEVILRCVPISNHLYFYWYRQILGQKVEFLVSFYNNEISEKSEIFDDQFSVERPDGSNFTLKIRSTKLEDSAMYFCASNSLGTSVYNEQFFGPGTRLTVL.

The chain is built from TRBV13 and TRBJ2-1; 8 bases are a match to TRBD1. J was trimmed by 2 bases and V by 6 bases; bases with no gene match: 6. The germline V gene encodes CDR1 PRHDT and CDR2 FYEKMQ (reference sequence). CDR3 length: 15 amino acids. The CDR3 nucleotides are TGTGCCAGCAGATCTGCAGGGGGCCCCTACAATGAGCAGTTCTTC. Protein: CASRSAGGPYNEQFF.

This chain uses TRBV6-6 with TRBJ2-7; perhaps TRBD1 as D (6 bases). With 6 bases removed from V and 5 bases from J, the gap between germline ends came to 17 bases. CDR1 and CDR2 (germline): MNHNY, SVGAGI (reference sequence). CDR3 length: 14 amino acids. The CDR3 nucleotides read TGTGCCAGCAGCCCAACAGGGCGCTTAAACGAGCAGTACTTC. Encoded protein: CASSPTGRLNEQYF.

The V call is TRBV7-6, the J call TRBJ1-4, with D unclear. The CDR3 has 15 residues. V was clipped by 5 bases and J by 2 bases, with 12 bases between them. The germline V gene encodes CDR1 SGHVS and CDR2 FNYEAQ. This chain's CDR3 is CASSKSTRTNEKLFF. In DNA, the CDR3 is TGTGCCAGCAGCAAGAGTACTCGGACTAATGAAAAACTGTTTTTT.

The gene calls are TRBV28 and TRBJ1-4, with 8 bases aligning to TRBD1. J gave up 7 bases and V 5 bases, and 9 bases lay outside the gene matches. The CDR3 contains 15 residues. The V gene's germline CDR1 is MDHEN and CDR2 SYDVKM. CDR3 sequence (DNA): TGTGCCAGCAGTCTCGCCAGGGGGCGCCGTGAAAAACTGTTTTTT. Translation gives CASSLARGRREKLFF.

This chain uses TRBV2 with TRBJ2-6, with a weak D call TRBD1 (6 bases). Germline V lookup: CDR1 SNHLY, CDR2 FYNNEI. There are 14 residues in the CDR3. Trimming took off 9 bases at V and 2 bases at J, with 11 bases between the two ends. For the CDR3, the DNA is TGTGCCAGGGGCTACAGGGCTGGGGCCAACGTCCTGACTTTC. This translates into CARGYRAGANVLTF.

The chain couples TRBV9 to TRBJ1-3; 7 bases are shared with TRBD1. There are 15 residues in the CDR3. Germline V gives CDR1 SGDLS, CDR2 YYNGEE. The J segment lost 3 bases and the V segment lost 3 bases, leaving 6 bases of the junction unmatched. The CDR3 bases are TGTGCCAGCAGCGCACAGGGGCTGGGTGGAAACACCATATATTTT. Translating gives CASSAQGLGGNTIYF.

This clone has a handful of counts. The chain carries TRBV5-4 and TRBJ1-1; D ambiguous. Germline V lookup: CDR1 SGHNT, CDR2 YYREEE (reference sequence). The CDR3 extends over 14 amino acids. Trimming took 0 bases from V and 5 from J, leaving 11 bases between them. This CDR3 is CASSLVGSQTEAFF. CDR3 in DNA: TGTGCCAGCAGCTTGGTGGGGTCCCAAACTGAAGCTTTCTTT.